These 11 T cell receptor beta chains were sequenced from one sample in a study of T-cell memory formation after mild COVID-19. TCRdb re-called the 5' RACE reads through MiXCR, storing one row per CDR3 protein. The table shows about half a million distinct CDR3 sequences, with over 15% occurring only once. Input material: PBMCs or a T cell subset sorted from them (not recorded which). These receptors were obtained from an adult woman who had mild COVID-19 (a few samples of this study predate the infection). Cell type and time point are not known.

CDR3 sequence: CASGPTSGALIREQYF. The DNA of the CDR3 is TGTGCCAGCGGGCCTACCTCGGGGGCCCTGATCCGCGAGCAGTACTTC. V is TRBV6-5 and J is TRBJ2-7, with D perhaps given as TRBD1 or TRBD2 (6 bases each). The CDR3 loop spans 16 amino acids. CDR1 is MNHEY, CDR2 SVGAGI, per germline. Trimming cost V 8 bases and J 6 bases, with 26 bases left between them.

The J gene is TRBJ1-2, the V gene TRBV5-1; no clear D gene. V lost 0 bases and J 4 bases, leaving 22 bases between the germline ends. CDR1 SGHRS and CDR2 YFSETQ come from the germline V gene. The CDR3 sequence is 18 residues long. The CDR3 region is CASSLGFVRGRGLYGYTF. CDR3 nucleotides: TGCGCCAGCAGCTTGGGCTTTGTGCGCGGACGGGGTCTCTATGGCTACACCTTC.

The rearrangement joins TRBV7-6 to TRBJ2-5; D unresolved. The CDR3 is made up of 14 amino acids. Germline V gene lookup returns CDR1 SGHVS and CDR2 FNYEAQ. The V and J ends lost 3 bases and 1 base respectively, with 9 bases between them. CDR3: CASSFFGVQETQYF. The CDR3 DNA is TGTGCCAGCAGCTTTTTTGGGGTCCAAGAGACCCAGTACTTC.

The chain links TRBV5-5 to TRBJ2-5; the D is unclear. Germline CDR1 and CDR2: SGHKS and YYEKEE (reference sequence). The CDR3 is 14 amino acids. The V end was cut by 1 base, the J end by 5 bases, with 12 bases between. Written as DNA, the CDR3 is TGTGCCAGCAGCTTGAGGCTGGGGTCCGAGACCCAGTACTTC. Protein product: CASSLRLGSETQYF.

The V gene is TRBV19, the J gene TRBJ1-2; TRBD1 is a possible D gene (6 bases). The CDR3 has 15 residues. V shed 7 bases and J shed 3 bases, with 18 bases lying between them. Germline lookup yields CDR1 LNHDA and CDR2 SQIVND (reference sequence). The CDR3 spells CASTLSIKGDYGYTF. The CDR3, as DNA: TGTGCCAGTACCTTATCCATAAAGGGGGACTATGGCTACACCTTC.

This clonotype was seen many times. The V call is TRBV4-3, the J call TRBJ2-2; D may be TRBD2 (5 bases). Germline loops: CDR1 LGHNA, CDR2 YSLEER. This CDR3 comprises 20 residues. Deletions cut 0 bases from V and 3 bases from J, with 23 bases between. The CDR3, as DNA: TGCGCCAGCAGCCAAGATCTCCTGTTGGACTCCAGAAAACACACCGGGGAGCTGTTTTTT. This gives the protein CASSQDLLLDSRKHTGELFF.

Here the CDR3 reads CASSPRQRGNTEAFF. DNA of the CDR3: TGCGCCAGCAGCCCGCGACAGAGGGGGAACACTGAAGCTTTCTTT. The rearrangement uses TRBV5-1 and TRBJ1-1; D might be TRBD1 (5 bases). Trimming shortened V by 4 bases and J by 1 base, and 14 bases separated the two germline ends. The germline V gene has CDR1 SGHRS and CDR2 YFSETQ. The CDR3 contains 15 residues.

This clonotype has more than one count but fewer than ten. This chain connects TRBV10-3 to TRBJ2-7; tentatively, D is TRBD1 (6 bases). CDR1 is ENHRY and CDR2 is SYGVKD in the germline V gene. Trimming removed 6 bases at V and 0 bases at J, with 12 bases between. CDR3 length equals 14 residues. CDR3 in amino acids: CAIRGQLSSYEQYF. The CDR3 DNA sequence: TGTGCCATCAGAGGACAGTTAAGCTCCTACGAGCAGTACTTC.

In this sample, this clonotype turned up a few times. V usage is TRBV2 and J usage is TRBJ1-1; 7 nucleotides agree with TRBD1. The CDR3 is made up of 15 amino acids. V lost 6 bases and J lost 0; bases outside the gene matches: 7. Germline values: CDR1 SNHLY, CDR2 FYNNEI. Here the CDR3 reads CASRGQTFMNTEAFF. The CDR3 bases are TGTGCCAGCAGGGGACAGACATTCATGAACACTGAAGCTTTCTTT. The entire variable domain, with the rest obtained from reference TRBV2 and TRBJ1-1, is as follows: EPEVTQTPSHQVTQMGQEVILRCVPISNHLYFYWYRQILGQKVEFLVSFYNNEISEKSEIFDDQFSVERPDGSNFTLKIRSTKLEDSAMYFCASRGQTFMNTEAFFGQGTRLTVV.

This clonotype was seen repeatedly, ten times or more. This chain links TRBV7-2 with TRBJ2-5; the D gene is possibly TRBD1 (5 bases). The germline V and J ends were trimmed by 0 bases and 2 bases, with 7 bases remaining between them. The CDR3 runs 14 residues. Germline V gene data show CDR1 as SGHTA and CDR2 as FQGNSA. In nucleotides, the CDR3 is TGTGCCAGCAGCTTAGCGACAGCTCAAGAGACCCAGTACTTC. It specifies CASSLATAQETQYF.

This rearrangement joins TRBV12-3 or TRBV12-4 to TRBJ2-1; 9 bases map to TRBD2. Germline trimming cut 7 bases from V and 1 base from J; bases unmatched to any gene: 8. CDR3 length equals 16 residues. CDR3 residues: CASTRAGGASYNEQFF. The CDR3 DNA sequence: TGTGCCAGCACCCGCGCGGGGGGGGCTTCCTACAATGAGCAGTTCTTC.